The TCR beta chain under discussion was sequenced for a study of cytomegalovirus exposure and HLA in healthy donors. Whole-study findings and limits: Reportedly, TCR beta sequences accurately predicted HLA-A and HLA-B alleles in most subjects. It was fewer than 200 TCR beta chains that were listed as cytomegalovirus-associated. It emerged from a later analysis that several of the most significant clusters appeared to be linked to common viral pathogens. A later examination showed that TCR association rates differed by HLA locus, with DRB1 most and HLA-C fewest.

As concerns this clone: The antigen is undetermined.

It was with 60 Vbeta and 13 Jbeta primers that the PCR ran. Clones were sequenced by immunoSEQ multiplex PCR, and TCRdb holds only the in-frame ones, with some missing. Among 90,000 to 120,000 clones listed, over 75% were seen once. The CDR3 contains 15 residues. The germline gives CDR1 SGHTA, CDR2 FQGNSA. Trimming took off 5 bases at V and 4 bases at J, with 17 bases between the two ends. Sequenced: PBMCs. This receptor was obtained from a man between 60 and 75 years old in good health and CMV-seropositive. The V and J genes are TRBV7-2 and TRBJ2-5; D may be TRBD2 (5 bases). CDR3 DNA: TGTGCCAGCAGCCCGGACGAGGGATTTGGAGAGACCCAGTACTTC. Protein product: CASSPDEGFGETQYF.